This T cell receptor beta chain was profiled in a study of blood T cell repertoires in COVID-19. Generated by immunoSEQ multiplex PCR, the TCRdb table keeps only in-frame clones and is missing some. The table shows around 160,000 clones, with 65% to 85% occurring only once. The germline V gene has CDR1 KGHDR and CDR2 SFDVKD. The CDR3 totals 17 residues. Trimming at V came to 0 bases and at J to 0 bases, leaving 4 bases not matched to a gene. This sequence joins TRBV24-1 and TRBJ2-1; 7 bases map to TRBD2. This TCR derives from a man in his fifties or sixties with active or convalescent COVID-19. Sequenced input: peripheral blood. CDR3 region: CATSDLESGTSYNEQFF. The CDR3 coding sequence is TGTGCCACCAGTGATTTGGAGAGCGGGACCTCCTACAATGAGCAGTTCTTC.